These 22 T cell receptor beta chains came from one sample sequenced in a study. Each CDR3 protein gets one entry after TCRdb re-called the 5' RACE reads with MiXCR. The table shows roughly 50,000 distinct CDR3 sequences, with approximately 23% occurring only once. What was sequenced was tumor-infiltrating naive CD4+ T cells sorted from the breast tumor. Specified subset: naive CD4+ T cells, CD4+CD45RA+CD25-. These receptors originate from a female donor with breast cancer.

This clonotype was observed at least ten times. V and J are TRBV30 and TRBJ1-5, with unresolved D. CDR1 is GTSNPN, CDR2 SVGIG, per germline (reference sequence). Trimming removed 1 base from V and 1 base from J, with 8 bases in between. This CDR3 comprises 14 residues. The CDR3 DNA is TGTGCCTGGAGTGATATGAAGAGCAATCAGCCCCAGCATTTT. Protein product: CAWSDMKSNQPQHF.

V is TRBV2 and J is TRBJ2-7, with TRBD2 identical over 13 bases. V lost 6 bases and J lost 9; bases outside the gene matches: 11. The CDR3 length is 15 residues. Germline V gene data show CDR1 as SNHLY and CDR2 as FYNNEI. The CDR3 spells CASREGLAGLPGQYF. The CDR3 nucleotides read TGTGCCAGCAGAGAGGGACTAGCGGGACTACCAGGGCAGTACTTC.

This clonotype has more than one count but fewer than ten. This could be a read error, since a much larger clone is one nucleotide away. The chain employs TRBV5-1 and TRBJ2-3; 11 bases are shared with TRBD2. The germline V gene has CDR1 SGHRS and CDR2 YFSETQ. The CDR3 spans 16 residues. V trimming: 2 bases; J trimming: 4 bases; junction bases outside the gene matches: 6. CDR3 bases: TGCGCCAGCAGCTTCCGACTAGCGGGGAACGCAGATACGCAGTATTTT. This codes for CASSFRLAGNADTQYF.

The chain links TRBV12-3 or TRBV12-4 to TRBJ1-2; D is ambiguous. The CDR3 has 14 residues. The V gene lost 5 bases and the J gene lost 6 bases, with 16 bases spanning the gap. Here the CDR3 DNA reads TGTGCCAGCAGTCCTCAGCTTATGACGCATGGCTACACCTTC. Its translation is CASSPQLMTHGYTF.

This clonotype occurred a few times. The chain is built from TRBV5-1 and TRBJ2-2; D could derive from TRBD1 or TRBD2 (5 bases each). The V gene lost 4 bases and the J gene lost 4 bases, with 20 bases spanning the gap. The CDR3 contains 17 residues. The germline V gene has CDR1 SGHRS and CDR2 YFSETQ. This CDR3 is CASSVGHEGRITGELFF. The CDR3 DNA reads TGCGCCAGCAGCGTCGGCCACGAGGGGCGAATCACCGGGGAGCTGTTTTTT.

A few counts support this clonotype. The rearrangement links TRBV29-1 to TRBJ2-7; D is unresolved. Trimming took off 4 bases at V and 10 bases at J, with 14 bases between the two ends. The CDR3 has 11 residues. Germline CDR1 SQVTM, CDR2 ANQGSEA. CDR3 sequence (DNA): TGCAGCGTTGGTGACCTCTCCCCCCAGTACTTC. Its protein product is CSVGDLSPQYF.

The chain combines TRBV5-6 with TRBJ1-6, with TRBD1 matching over 7 bases. Germline V gene sequence: CDR1 SGHDT, CDR2 YYEEEE. CDR3 length: 15 residues. V shed 0 bases, J shed 9 bases, and the junction held 6 bases outside the gene matches. The CDR3, as DNA: TGTGCCAGCAGCTTGGGACAGGGTCGTCGTTCACCCCTCCACTTT. It yields the protein CASSLGQGRRSPLHF.

The gene calls are TRBV20-1 and TRBJ2-1; 10 nucleotides agree with TRBD2. V lost 0 bases, J lost 6 bases, and 2 bases stayed unmatched. CDR3 size: 14 residues. Germline V gives CDR1 DFQATT, CDR2 SNEGSKA (reference sequence). CDR3 nucleotides: TGCAGTGCTAGAGAAGCGGGAGGGCCCAATGAGCAGTTCTTC. Translation: CSAREAGGPNEQFF.

This clonotype appeared many times. The chain is built from TRBV29-1 and TRBJ2-7; D is unclear. Germline V lookup: CDR1 SQVTM, CDR2 ANQGSEA. This CDR3 comprises 12 residues. Trimming cost V 6 bases and J 0 bases, with 9 bases left between them. For the CDR3, the DNA is TGCAGCGTCTTAGGTAGCTCCTACGAGCAGTACTTC. Translation: CSVLGSSYEQYF.

The chain uses TRBV28 and TRBJ2-7; possible D gene TRBD1, 6 bases. V was cut by 11 bases and J by 4 bases, with 15 bases left in between. Germline CDR1 MDHEN, CDR2 SYDVKM. The CDR3 loop spans 12 amino acids. DNA of the CDR3: TGTGCCGGGCAGGGGCGAGGGTACGAGCAGTACTTC. It encodes CAGQGRGYEQYF.

By share, this clonotype ranks as medium-sized (0.01 to 0.1%). The chain carries TRBV29-1 and TRBJ2-3; 7 bases map to TRBD2. J was trimmed by 1 base and V by 8 bases; bases with no gene match: 9. Germline V gives CDR1 SQVTM, CDR2 ANQGSEA. The CDR3 sequence is 14 residues long. The CDR3 DNA sequence: TGCAGCCTCGAAAAGGGAGGGGGCACAGATACGCAGTATTTT. This encodes CSLEKGGGTDTQYF.

This clonotype was counted a few times. This chain links TRBV4-2 with TRBJ1-2; D not resolved. Germline values: CDR1 LGHNA, CDR2 YNFKEQ. The CDR3 totals 15 residues. V lost 0 bases and J lost 4, with 12 bases in between. DNA for the CDR3: TGTGCCAGCAGCCAAGATAGGCAGGAGATCTATGGCTACACCTTC. Translating gives CASSQDRQEIYGYTF.

A few counts support this clonotype. The chain has TRBV4-1 and TRBJ1-1; D gene ambiguous. The CDR3 length is 15 residues. V lost 4 bases and J lost 4, with 16 bases in between. Germline V lookup: CDR1 MGHRA, CDR2 YSYEKL. CDR3 in amino acids: CASSPPTPRATEAFF. CDR3 DNA: TGCGCCAGCAGCCCCCCCACTCCCCGGGCCACTGAAGCTTTCTTT.

There are a few counts of this clonotype. The chain employs TRBV5-1 and TRBJ2-3, with a weak D call TRBD2 (6 bases). CDR3 length equals 14 residues. CDR1 is SGHRS and CDR2 is YFSETQ in the germline V gene. V was cut by 4 bases and J by 3 bases, with 12 bases left in between. The chain's CDR3 is CASSAGGPTDTQYF. The CDR3 region has the DNA TGCGCCAGCAGCGCCGGAGGGCCAACAGATACGCAGTATTTT. The full variable domain, completed using reference TRBV5-1 and TRBJ2-3, is KAGVTQTPRYLIKTRGQQVTLSCSPISGHRSVSWYQQTPGQGLQFLFEYFSETQRNKGNFPGRFSGRQFSNSRSEMNVSTLELGDSALYLCASSAGGPTDTQYFGPGTRLTVL.

The chain employs TRBV7-8 and TRBJ2-3; the match to TRBD2 covers 11 bases. V shed 5 bases, J shed 6 bases, and the junction held 7 bases outside the gene matches. CDR3 length equals 15 residues. Germline CDR1 SGHVS, CDR2 FQNEAQ. The CDR3 DNA reads as TGTGCCAGCAGCCCGCTAGCGGGAGGAGGGGATACGCAGTATTTT. Protein product: CASSPLAGGGDTQYF.

The V gene is TRBV7-9, the J gene TRBJ1-4; no reliable D call. The CDR3 extends over 16 amino acids. CDR1 is SEHNR and CDR2 is FQNEAQ in the germline V gene (reference sequence). With 5 bases removed from V and 7 bases from J, the gap between germline ends came to 20 bases. The CDR3 region has the DNA TGTGCCAGCAGCCCTTACGGAGGTCAGGAGGGTGAAAAACTGTTTTTT. Protein product: CASSPYGGQEGEKLFF.

The table lists this clonotype with a few counts. The J gene is TRBJ1-4, the V gene TRBV6-2 or TRBV6-3; 8 nucleotides agree with TRBD1. In germline, CDR1 is MNHEY, CDR2 SVGEGT. This CDR3 comprises 14 residues. V trimming: 7 bases; J trimming: 3 bases; junction bases outside the gene matches: 4. The CDR3 DNA is TGTGCCAGCAACGACAGGGGAGCTAATGAAAAACTGTTTTTT. Translation: CASNDRGANEKLFF.

V gene TRBV5-1 combines with J gene TRBJ2-5, with D possibly TRBD1 on 5 matching bases. The CDR3 contains 15 residues. Trimming pared 0 bases from V and 4 bases from J, leaving 13 bases between. Germline assignment: CDR1 SGHRS and CDR2 YFSETQ. The CDR3 bases are TGCGCCAGCAGCTTGGATGGGGCCCCGGGAGAGACCCAGTACTTC. This gives the protein CASSLDGAPGETQYF.

This clonotype was detected a few times. A much larger clonotype is one base distant, so this may be a read error. V is TRBV4-3 and J is TRBJ2-2; D remains ambiguous. The V and J ends lost 0 bases and 4 bases respectively, with 6 bases between them. Germline CDR1 is LGHNA and CDR2 is YSLEER. The CDR3 totals 14 residues. The CDR3, as DNA: TGCGCCAGCAGCCAAGACTTTGTCACCGGGGAGCTGTTTTTT. Translated: CASSQDFVTGELFF.

This clonotype was detected only a few times. V gene TRBV20-1 combines with J gene TRBJ2-1; weak D call: TRBD2 (5 bases). V was pared by 5 bases and J by 10 bases, with 18 bases between. Germline-derived CDR1 and CDR2 are DFQATT and SNEGSKA (reference sequence). The CDR3 contains 13 residues. CDR3 nucleotide sequence: TGCAGTGCTCCCCCAGTTACGGGGTACGAGCAGTTCTTC. It translates to CSAPPVTGYEQFF.

For this clonotype: This may arise from a read error, as a much more abundant clone is one base away. The chain employs TRBV12-3 or TRBV12-4 and TRBJ2-3; 7 bases line up with TRBD1. Unmatched junction bases numbered 3, after V lost 1 base and J lost 2 bases. The CDR3 length is 15 residues. CDR3 coding DNA: TGTGCCAGCAGTTTAGGAGGGGGCCTCACAGATACGCAGTATTTT. Translation: CASSLGGGLTDTQYF.

This clonotype occurred many times. The chain carries TRBV6-5 and TRBJ2-1; 8 positions match TRBD2. Germline CDR1 and CDR2: MNHEY and SVGAGI. The J segment lost 6 bases and the V segment lost 6 bases, leaving 16 bases of the junction unmatched. The CDR3 totals 17 residues. The CDR3 loop reads CASSRTSGGKGTNEQFF. The CDR3 DNA reads TGTGCCAGCAGCCGTACTAGCGGAGGGAAGGGGACCAATGAGCAGTTCTTC.